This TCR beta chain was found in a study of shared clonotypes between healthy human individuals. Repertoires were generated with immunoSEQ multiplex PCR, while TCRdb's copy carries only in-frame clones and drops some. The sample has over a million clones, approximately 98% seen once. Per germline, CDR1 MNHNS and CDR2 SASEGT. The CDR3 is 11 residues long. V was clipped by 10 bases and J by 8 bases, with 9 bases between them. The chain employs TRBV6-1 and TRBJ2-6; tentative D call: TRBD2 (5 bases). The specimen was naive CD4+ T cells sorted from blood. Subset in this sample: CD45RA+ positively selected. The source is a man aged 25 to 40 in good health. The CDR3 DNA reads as TGTGCCACCACGGGGACCAACGTCCTGACTTTC. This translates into CATTGTNVLTF.